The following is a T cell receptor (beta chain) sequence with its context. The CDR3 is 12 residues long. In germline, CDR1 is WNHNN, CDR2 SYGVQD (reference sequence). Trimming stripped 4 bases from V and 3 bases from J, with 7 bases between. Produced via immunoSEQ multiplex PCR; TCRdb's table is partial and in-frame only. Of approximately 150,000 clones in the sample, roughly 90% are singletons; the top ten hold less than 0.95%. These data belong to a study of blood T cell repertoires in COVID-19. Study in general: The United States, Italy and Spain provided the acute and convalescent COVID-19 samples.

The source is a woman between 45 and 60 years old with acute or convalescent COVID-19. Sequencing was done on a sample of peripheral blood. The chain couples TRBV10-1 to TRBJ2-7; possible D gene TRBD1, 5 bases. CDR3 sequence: CASSAGFYEQYF. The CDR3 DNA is TGCGCCAGCAGTGCAGGGTTCTACGAGCAGTACTTC.